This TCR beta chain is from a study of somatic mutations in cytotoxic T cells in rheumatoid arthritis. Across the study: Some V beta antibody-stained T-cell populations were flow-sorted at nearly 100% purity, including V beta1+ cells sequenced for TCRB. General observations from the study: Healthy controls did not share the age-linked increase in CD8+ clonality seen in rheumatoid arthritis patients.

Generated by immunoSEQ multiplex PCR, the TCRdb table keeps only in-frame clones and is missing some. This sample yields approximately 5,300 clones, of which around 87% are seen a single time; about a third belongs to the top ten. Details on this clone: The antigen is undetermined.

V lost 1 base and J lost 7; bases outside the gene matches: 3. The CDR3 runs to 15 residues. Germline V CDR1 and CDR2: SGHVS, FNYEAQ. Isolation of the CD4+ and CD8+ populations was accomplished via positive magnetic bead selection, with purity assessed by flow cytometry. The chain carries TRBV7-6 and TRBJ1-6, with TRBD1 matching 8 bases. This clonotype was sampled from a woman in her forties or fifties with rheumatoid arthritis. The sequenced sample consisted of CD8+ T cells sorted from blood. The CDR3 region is CASSLGTGFNSPLHF. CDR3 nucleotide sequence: TGTGCCAGCAGCTTAGGGACAGGGTTCAATTCACCCCTCCACTTT.